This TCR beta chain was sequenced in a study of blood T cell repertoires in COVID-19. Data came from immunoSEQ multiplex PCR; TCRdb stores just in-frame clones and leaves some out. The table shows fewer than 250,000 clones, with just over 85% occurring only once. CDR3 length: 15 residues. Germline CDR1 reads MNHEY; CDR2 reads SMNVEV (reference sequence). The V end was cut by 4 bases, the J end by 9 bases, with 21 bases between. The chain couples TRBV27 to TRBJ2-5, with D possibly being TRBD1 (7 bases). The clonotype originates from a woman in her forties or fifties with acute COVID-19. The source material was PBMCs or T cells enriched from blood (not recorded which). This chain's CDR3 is CASSSSLSGGGAQYF. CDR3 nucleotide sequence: TGTGCCAGCAGTTCCAGCCTGTCAGGAGGGGGCGCCCAGTACTTC.